A selection of T cell receptor beta chains follows, all from one sample in a study of OX40 agonist ivuxolimab in advanced cancers. Method: immunoSEQ multiplex PCR; TCRdb's copy keeps in-frame clones and lacks some. The profile shows tens of thousands of clones, around 86% of them singletons. The source was CD4+ or CD8+ T cells sorted from blood, collected in a trial of the OX40 agonist ivuxolimab. The source is an adult with an advanced solid tumor such as melanoma, head and neck, liver or kidney cancer. Both conserved end residues are part of each CDR3. D genes are given only for firm matches. The size entry is marked missing in some rows and otherwise reads once, few, many or a size class.

V gene: TRBV9; clone size: few; D gene: -; J gene: TRBJ2-5; CDR3 DNA: TGTGCCAGCAGCAACCGCAGGGGTTCAGGAGAGACCCAGTACTTC; CDR3 protein: CASSNRRGSGETQYF
V gene: TRBV6-5; clone size: -; D gene: -; J gene: TRBJ1-2; CDR3 DNA: TGTGCCAGCACCAACGAGGCATATGGCTACACCTTC; CDR3 protein: CASTNEAYGYTF
V gene: TRBV7-2; clone size: -; D gene: -; J gene: TRBJ1-5; CDR3 DNA: TGTGCCAGCAGCCCGCAGGTGGGGCAGGGGTCCAATCAGCCCCAGCATTTT; CDR3 protein: CASSPQVGQGSNQPQHF
V gene: TRBV2; clone size: -; D gene: -; J gene: TRBJ1-4; CDR3 DNA: TGTGCCAGCAGTGAAACCCGGACGTCCGTGGGCGAAAAACTGTTTTTT; CDR3 protein: CASSETRTSVGEKLFF
V gene: TRBV4-1; clone size: once; D gene: -; J gene: TRBJ1-1; CDR3 DNA: TGCGCCAGCAGCCAAGAAGGAGGGGCGATGAACACTGAAGCTTTCTTT; CDR3 protein: CASSQEGGAMNTEAFF
V gene: TRBV2; clone size: -; D gene: -; J gene: TRBJ1-5; CDR3 DNA: TGTGCCAGCAGTGAATTTTTCCGGGAGAATCAGCCCCAGCATTTT; CDR3 protein: CASSEFFRENQPQHF
V gene: TRBV7-2; clone size: -; D gene: -; J gene: TRBJ2-7; CDR3 DNA: TGTGCCAGCAGCTTACAGGCTTCCCCTCTATACGAGCAGTACTTC; CDR3 protein: CASSLQASPLYEQYF
V gene: TRBV11-2; clone size: -; D gene: -; J gene: TRBJ2-1; CDR3 DNA: TGTGCCAGCCCGCCCCTGCGGGTCCGCTACAATGAGCAGTTCTTC; CDR3 protein: CASPPLRVRYNEQFF
V gene: TRBV5-1; clone size: -; D gene: TRBD1; J gene: TRBJ2-5; CDR3 DNA: TGCGCCAGCCGAGGGACAGGGGAGACCCAGTACTTC; CDR3 protein: CASRGTGETQYF
V gene: TRBV7-2; clone size: few; D gene: -; J gene: TRBJ2-1; CDR3 DNA: TGTGCCAGCAGCTTAGAGGACGGGGTCTCCTACAATGAGCAGTTCTTC; CDR3 protein: CASSLEDGVSYNEQFF
V gene: TRBV7-2; clone size: -; D gene: -; J gene: TRBJ2-3; CDR3 DNA: TGTGCCAGCAGCTTAGTTGGGCCCCCTGAAGGTACGCAGTATTTT; CDR3 protein: CASSLVGPPEGTQYF
V gene: TRBV28; clone size: -; D gene: TRBD1; J gene: TRBJ1-2; CDR3 DNA: TGTGCCGTCTTAACGGGACAGGGAAGCGATGGCTACACCTTC; CDR3 protein: CAVLTGQGSDGYTF
V gene: TRBV27; clone size: -; D gene: -; J gene: TRBJ1-2; CDR3 DNA: TGTGCCAGCAGTTTCAACAGGGACTATGGCTACACCTTC; CDR3 protein: CASSFNRDYGYTF